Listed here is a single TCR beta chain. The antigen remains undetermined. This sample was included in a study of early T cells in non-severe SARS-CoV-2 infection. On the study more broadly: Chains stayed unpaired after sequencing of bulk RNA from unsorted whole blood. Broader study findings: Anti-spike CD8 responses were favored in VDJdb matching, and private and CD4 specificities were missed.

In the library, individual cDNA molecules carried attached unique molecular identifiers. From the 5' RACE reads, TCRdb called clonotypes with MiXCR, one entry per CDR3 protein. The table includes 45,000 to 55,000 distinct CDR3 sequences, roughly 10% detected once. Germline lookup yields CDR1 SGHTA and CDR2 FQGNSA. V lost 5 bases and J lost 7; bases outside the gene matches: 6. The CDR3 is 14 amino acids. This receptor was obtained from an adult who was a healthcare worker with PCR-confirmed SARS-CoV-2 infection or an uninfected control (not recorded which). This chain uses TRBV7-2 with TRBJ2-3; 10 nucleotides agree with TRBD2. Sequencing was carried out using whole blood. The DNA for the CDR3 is TGTGCCAGCAGCCCGGAGACTAGCGGGTATACGCAGTATTTT. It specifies CASSPETSGYTQYF.